One sample yielded the 23 T cell receptor beta chains listed below, sequenced in a study of blood T cell repertoires in COVID-19. Assay used: immunoSEQ multiplex PCR; TCRdb lists only in-frame clones, some missing. The sample has some 160,000 clones; just under 85% are singletons. Sequencing was performed on peripheral blood. The receptor set was obtained from a woman of 80 years or more with COVID-19, enrolled during active disease.

V is TRBV28 and J is TRBJ1-4; D unresolved. The CDR3 is 12 residues long. The V end was cut by 5 bases, the J end by 5 bases, with 6 bases between. CDR1 and CDR2 from the germline V gene are MDHEN and SYDVKM. The CDR3 protein is CASSLLNEKLFF. The CDR3 coding sequence is TGTGCCAGCAGTCTCCTGAATGAAAAACTGTTTTTT.

In DNA, the CDR3 is TGTGCCAGCAGTGGACCACTAGGCCGTCGAGCCCAGTACTTC. As protein: CASSGPLGRRAQYF. The genes are TRBV2 and TRBJ2-5; tentative D call: TRBD2 (5 bases). The CDR3 loop spans 14 amino acids. Germline loops: CDR1 SNHLY, CDR2 FYNNEI. V dropped 4 bases and J dropped 9 bases, with 18 bases sitting between them. Full variable domain (missing parts from reference TRBV2 and TRBJ2-5): EPEVTQTPSHQVTQMGQEVILRCVPISNHLYFYWYRQILGQKVEFLVSFYNNEISEKSEIFDDQFSVERPDGSNFTLKIRSTKLEDSAMYFCASSGPLGRRAQYFGPGTRLLVL.

The chain joins TRBV9 to TRBJ2-1; 10 positions match TRBD2. With V trimmed by 1 base and J by 3 bases, 4 bases remained unmatched. In germline, CDR1 is SGDLS, CDR2 YYNGEE. The CDR3 extends over 16 amino acids. The CDR3 region is CASSVKAGGLYNEQFF. The CDR3 DNA reads TGTGCCAGCAGCGTAAAAGCGGGGGGGCTCTACAATGAGCAGTTCTTC.

V and J are TRBV7-6 and TRBJ2-7, with TRBD1 as a possible D gene (6 bases). V was pared by 4 bases and J by 2 bases, with 15 bases between. The CDR3 sequence is 15 residues long. Per germline, CDR1 SGHVS and CDR2 FNYEAQ. The CDR3 coding sequence is TGTGCCAGCAGCTCCTCATGGGGGCCCGCCTACGAGCAGTACTTC. Translation gives CASSSSWGPAYEQYF.

This chain connects TRBV9 to TRBJ1-2; 7 bases match TRBD1. Germline CDR1 reads SGDLS; CDR2 reads YYNGEE. V lost 0 bases, J lost 6 bases, and 2 bases stayed unmatched. The CDR3 spans 13 residues. CDR3 DNA sequence: TGTGCCAGCAGCGTAGGCAGGGGGAATGGCTACACCTTC. Translating it yields CASSVGRGNGYTF. The full variable domain, its missing parts supplied by reference TRBV9 and TRBJ1-2, is DSGVTQTPKHLITATGQRVTLRCSPRSGDLSVYWYQQSLDQGLQFLIQYYNGEERAKGNILERFSAQQFPDLHSELNLSSLELGDSALYFCASSVGRGNGYTFGSGTRLTVV.

This chain links TRBV4-1 with TRBJ1-5; TRBD1 matches at 10 bases. V gave up 4 bases and J gave up 4 bases; unmatched junction bases: 7. Germline V gene lookup returns CDR1 MGHRA and CDR2 YSYEKL. This CDR3 contains 16 residues. CDR3 loop: CASSPEDRGRNQPQHF. The CDR3 region has the DNA TGCGCCAGCAGCCCAGAGGACAGGGGGAGGAATCAGCCCCAGCATTTT.

This rearrangement joins TRBV7-2 to TRBJ2-3; 9 positions agree with TRBD2. This CDR3 has 15 amino acids. After removal of 3 bases from V and 6 bases from J, the junction contained 7 bases not matched to a gene. The germline gives CDR1 SGHTA, CDR2 FQGNSA. In DNA form, the CDR3 reads TGTGCCAGCAGCTTCCCCCTAGCGGGGCTGGATACGCAGTATTTT. Amino acids: CASSFPLAGLDTQYF.

This chain joins TRBV9 and TRBJ2-7, with TRBD1 identical over 8 bases. The V gene's germline CDR1 is SGDLS and CDR2 YYNGEE. The CDR3 covers 15 residues. Trimming at V came to 4 bases and at J to 5 bases, leaving 11 bases not matched to a gene. This CDR3 reads CASSPRPTGANEQYF. DNA for the CDR3: TGTGCCAGCAGCCCAAGACCGACAGGGGCCAACGAGCAGTACTTC.

The genes are TRBV19 and TRBJ1-3; 9 nucleotides agree with TRBD1. CDR1 and CDR2 (germline): LNHDA, SQIVND (reference sequence). The CDR3 is 16 residues long. The V and J ends lost 4 bases and 1 base, in that order; junction bases with no gene match: 5. The CDR3 region has the DNA TGTGCCAGTAGTACGACTGGGACAGGGTCTGGAAACACCATATATTTT. Protein: CASSTTGTGSGNTIYF.

The chain links TRBV7-3 to TRBJ2-1, with 11 bases aligning to TRBD2. From germline, CDR1 is SGHTA and CDR2 FQGTGA. The CDR3 loop spans 16 amino acids. With 5 bases clipped from V and 4 bases from J, the junction kept 7 bases outside the gene matches. For the CDR3, the DNA is TGTGCCAGCAGCCCGGGGACTAGCGGATTGTACAATGAGCAGTTCTTC. Translating it yields CASSPGTSGLYNEQFF.

The chain joins TRBV10-3 to TRBJ1-2; 8 bases are a match to TRBD1. CDR1 is ENHRY and CDR2 is SYGVKD in the germline V gene. The trim removed 2 bases at V and 7 bases at J, leaving 12 bases unmatched. This CDR3 is built from 16 residues. CDR3 coding DNA: TGTGCCATCAGTGAGCCAAACACGGACAGGGAGTTTGGCTACACCTTC. Its translation is CAISEPNTDREFGYTF.

This chain links TRBV11-3 with TRBJ2-2; tentative D call: TRBD2 (5 bases). Germline CDR1 is SGHNT and CDR2 is YENEEA. With 5 bases removed from V and 6 bases from J, the gap between germline ends came to 10 bases. This CDR3 is built from 13 residues. This CDR3 is CASSPRLSGELFF. CDR3 nucleotides: TGTGCCAGCAGCCCCCGACTATCCGGGGAGCTGTTTTTT.

V gene TRBV7-3 combines with J gene TRBJ2-5; perhaps TRBD2 as D (7 bases). Deletions cut 5 bases from V and 5 bases from J, with 15 bases between. CDR1 and CDR2 from the germline V gene are SGHTA and FQGTGA. The CDR3 has 14 amino acids. CDR3 nucleotides: TGTGCCAGCAGCCAGGCGGGGGCTGGGGAGACCCAGTACTTC. Its protein is CASSQAGAGETQYF.

The chain uses TRBV2 and TRBJ1-2; D call uncertain. The CDR3 is made up of 14 amino acids. V lost 4 bases to trimming and J lost 4 bases, with 13 bases between them. Germline V gene lookup returns CDR1 SNHLY and CDR2 FYNNEI. CDR3 DNA: TGTGCCAGCAGTGTGTCAGGCTACGGCTATGGCTACACCTTC. It codes for CASSVSGYGYGYTF. Looking up the rest from reference TRBV2 and TRBJ1-2 gives the full variable domain: EPEVTQTPSHQVTQMGQEVILRCVPISNHLYFYWYRQILGQKVEFLVSFYNNEISEKSEIFDDQFSVERPDGSNFTLKIRSTKLEDSAMYFCASSVSGYGYGYTFGSGTRLTVV.

The chain links TRBV27 to TRBJ2-5; 9 nucleotides match TRBD2. V lost 5 bases and J lost 3; bases outside the gene matches: 1. This CDR3 has 13 amino acids. The germline CDR1 and CDR2 sequences are MNHEY and SMNVEV (reference sequence). CDR3: CASSQREEETQYF. The CDR3 nucleotides read TGTGCCAGCAGTCAGCGGGAGGAAGAGACCCAGTACTTC.

The chain carries TRBV6-6 and TRBJ2-7, with D tentatively TRBD1 (6 bases). Germline CDR1 MNHNY, CDR2 SVGAGI (reference sequence). V lost 5 bases, J lost 1 base, and 12 bases lay in between. This CDR3 has 14 residues. In nucleotides, the CDR3 is TGTGCCAGCAGTCCGAGGACAGTTTCCTACGAGCAGTACTTC. Protein sequence: CASSPRTVSYEQYF.

This clone was observed a few times. The chain links TRBV12-5 to TRBJ1-2; possible D gene TRBD1, 6 bases. Germline V gene data show CDR1 as LGHNT and CDR2 as FRNRAP. The CDR3 length is 11 residues. V shed 2 bases and J shed 9 bases, with 7 bases lying between them. The CDR3 DNA reads as TGTGCTAGTGGTTTGACAGGGCGCTACACCTTC. It is translated as CASGLTGRYTF.

The V call is TRBV7-9, the J call TRBJ2-2; TRBD2 is a possible D gene (5 bases). The V and J ends lost 7 bases and 6 bases respectively, with 12 bases between them. The germline CDR1 and CDR2 sequences are SEHNR and FQNEAQ (reference sequence). This CDR3 has 13 residues. Written as DNA, the CDR3 is TGTGCCAGCACTTTAACGGGGTCCGGGGAGCTGTTTTTT. Translating gives CASTLTGSGELFF.

J is TRBJ2-7 and V is TRBV29-1, with a tentative D call TRBD1 (7 bases). In germline, CDR1 is SQVTM, CDR2 ANQGSEA. The CDR3 is made up of 17 amino acids. V was cut by 6 bases and J by 4 bases, with 28 bases left in between. The CDR3: CSVGGGGSRGIGYEQYF. DNA for the CDR3: TGCAGCGTCGGAGGGGGCGGTTCTAGGGGGATCGGGTACGAGCAGTACTTC.

A note on this clone: The sample holds other DNA sequences that translate to the same CDR3. The chain carries TRBV3-1 (or the pseudogene TRBV3-2) and TRBJ1-6, with 9 bases aligning to TRBD1. The CDR3 covers 14 residues. Germline CDR1 reads LGHDT; CDR2 reads YNNKEL (reference sequence). J lost 7 bases, V lost 4 bases, and 2 bases had no gene match. CDR3: CASSLGQGNSPLHF. In nucleotides, the CDR3 is TGTGCCAGCAGCCTTGGACAGGGGAATTCACCCCTCCACTTT.

The gene calls are TRBV19 and TRBJ1-2, with 7 positions matching TRBD1. Trimming took 6 bases from V and 8 from J; bases not matched to a gene: 9. This CDR3 has 13 residues. CDR1 and CDR2 from the germline V gene are LNHDA and SQIVND (reference sequence). The CDR3 region has the DNA TGTGCCAGTAGCTACAGGGGCTCGGAGGGCTACACCTTC. Translation gives CASSYRGSEGYTF.

This sequence joins TRBV27 and TRBJ1-5; 9 positions agree with TRBD1. This CDR3 region has 13 residues. The V segment lost 6 bases and the J segment 7 bases; nucleotides outside the gene matches: 4. The germline V gene has CDR1 MNHEY and CDR2 SMNVEV (reference sequence). The CDR3 here is CASSLDRGQPQHF. The DNA for the CDR3 is TGTGCCAGCAGCCTAGACAGGGGGCAGCCCCAGCATTTT.

This chain joins TRBV7-9 and TRBJ2-3; D gene ambiguous. The CDR3 totals 12 residues. Germline CDR1 SEHNR, CDR2 FQNEAQ (reference sequence). V lost 1 base and J lost 14, with 13 bases in between. This CDR3 reads CASSLGDKLRYF. The DNA for the CDR3 is TGTGCCAGCAGCTTAGGAGACAAATTGAGGTATTTT.